The source of this T cell receptor beta chain is a study of T cell repertoires in cytomegalovirus infection. Across the whole study: Public TCR beta signature analysis indicated the presence of both CMV infection and matching HLA type. Study outcomes and limitations: HLA-C-restricted TCR beta clonotypes specific for CMV led the ex vivo response. Carriers of CMV and the relevant HLA type were discriminated by public TCR beta frequency.

This clonotype came up a few times. The target antigen is unknown. The CDR3 sequence is 15 residues long. V was pared by 5 bases and J by 0 bases, with 14 bases between. CDR1 SEHNR and CDR2 FQNEAQ come from the germline V gene (reference sequence). Each CDR3 protein is one row after TCRdb ran MiXCR on the reads. The table shows approximately 750,000 distinct CDR3 sequences, with about a third occurring only once. The receptor's source is a human donor in good health (CMV status not recorded). Some clones in this sample may be carry-over from other donors' samples. Sequencing used PBMCs. The gene calls are TRBV7-9 and TRBJ2-7; D ambiguous. The CDR3, as DNA: TGTGCCAGCAGCCTAAGCGCAGCTAGCTCCTACGAGCAGTACTTC. Its protein product is CASSLSAASSYEQYF.